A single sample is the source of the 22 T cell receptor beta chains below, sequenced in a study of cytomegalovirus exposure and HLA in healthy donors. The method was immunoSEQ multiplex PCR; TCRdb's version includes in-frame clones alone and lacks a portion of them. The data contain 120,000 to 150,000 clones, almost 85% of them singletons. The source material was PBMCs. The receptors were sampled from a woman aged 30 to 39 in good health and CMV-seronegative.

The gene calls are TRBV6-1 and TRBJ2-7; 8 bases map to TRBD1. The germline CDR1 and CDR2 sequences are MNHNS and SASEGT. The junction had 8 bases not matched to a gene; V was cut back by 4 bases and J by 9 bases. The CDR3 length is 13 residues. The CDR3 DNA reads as TGTGCCAGCAGTGCCCGGGACAGGCTGACGCAGTACTTC. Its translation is CASSARDRLTQYF.

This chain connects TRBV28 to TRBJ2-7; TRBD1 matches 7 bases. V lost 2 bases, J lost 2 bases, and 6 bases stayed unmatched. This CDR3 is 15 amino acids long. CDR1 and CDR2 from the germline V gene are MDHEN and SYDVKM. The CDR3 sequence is CASSLAVTGTYEQYF. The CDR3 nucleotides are TGTGCCAGCAGTTTAGCCGTGACAGGGACCTACGAGCAGTACTTC.

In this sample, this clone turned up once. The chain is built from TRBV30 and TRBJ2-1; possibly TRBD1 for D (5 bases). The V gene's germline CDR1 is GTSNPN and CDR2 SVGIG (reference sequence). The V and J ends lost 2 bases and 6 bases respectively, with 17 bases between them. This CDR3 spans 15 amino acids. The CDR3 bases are TGTGCCTGGAGTCTCCCCGACAGACTTATCAATGAGCAGTTCTTC. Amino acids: CAWSLPDRLINEQFF.

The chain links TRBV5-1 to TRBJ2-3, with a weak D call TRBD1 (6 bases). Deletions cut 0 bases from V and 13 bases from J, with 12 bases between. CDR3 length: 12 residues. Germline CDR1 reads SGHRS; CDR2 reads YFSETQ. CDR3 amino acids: CASSLDRVGKYF. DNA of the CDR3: TGCGCCAGCAGCTTGGACAGGGTAGGAAAGTATTTT.

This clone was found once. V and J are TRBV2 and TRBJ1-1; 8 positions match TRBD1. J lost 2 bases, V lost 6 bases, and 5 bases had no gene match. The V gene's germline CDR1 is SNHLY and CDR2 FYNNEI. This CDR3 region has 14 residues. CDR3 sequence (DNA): TGTGCCAGCAGAGACACAGGGGGTAACACTGAAGCTTTCTTT. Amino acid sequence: CASRDTGGNTEAFF. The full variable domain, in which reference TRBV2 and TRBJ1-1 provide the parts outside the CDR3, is EPEVTQTPSHQVTQMGQEVILRCVPISNHLYFYWYRQILGQKVEFLVSFYNNEISEKSEIFDDQFSVERPDGSNFTLKIRSTKLEDSAMYFCASRDTGGNTEAFFGQGTRLTVV.

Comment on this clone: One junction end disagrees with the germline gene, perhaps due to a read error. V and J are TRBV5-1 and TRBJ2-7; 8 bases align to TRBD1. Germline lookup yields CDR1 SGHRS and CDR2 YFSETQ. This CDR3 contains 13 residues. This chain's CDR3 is CASSSSSDREENF. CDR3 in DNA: TGCGCCAGCAGCTCCTCCTCGGACAGGGAAGAAAACTTC.

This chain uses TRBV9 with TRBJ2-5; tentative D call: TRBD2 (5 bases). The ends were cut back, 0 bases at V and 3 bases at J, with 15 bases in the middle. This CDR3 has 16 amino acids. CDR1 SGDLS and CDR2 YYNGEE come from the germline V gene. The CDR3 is CASSVGGQRTKETQYF. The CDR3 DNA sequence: TGTGCCAGCAGCGTAGGAGGCCAGCGGACGAAAGAGACCCAGTACTTC. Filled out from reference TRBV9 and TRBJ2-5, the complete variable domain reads DSGVTQTPKHLITATGQRVTLRCSPRSGDLSVYWYQQSLDQGLQFLIQYYNGEERAKGNILERFSAQQFPDLHSELNLSSLELGDSALYFCASSVGGQRTKETQYFGPGTRLLVL.

In nucleotides, the CDR3 is TGTGCCAGCAGCTTTCTGCCCCCGTTTACAGGATCCTCCTACGAGCAGTACTTC. It yields the protein CASSFLPPFTGSSYEQYF. The rearrangement uses TRBV7-6 and TRBJ2-7, with D tentatively TRBD1 (5 bases). Germline V CDR1 and CDR2: SGHVS, FNYEAQ. V dropped 3 bases and J dropped 0 bases, with 21 bases sitting between them. There are 18 residues in the CDR3. Together with reference TRBV7-6 and TRBJ2-7, the CDR3 gives the full variable domain: GAGVSQSPRYKVTKRGQDVALRCDPISGHVSLYWYRQALGQGPEFLTYFNYEAQQDKSGLPNDRFSAERPEGSISTLTIQRTEQRDSAMYRCASSFLPPFTGSSYEQYFGPGTRLTVT.

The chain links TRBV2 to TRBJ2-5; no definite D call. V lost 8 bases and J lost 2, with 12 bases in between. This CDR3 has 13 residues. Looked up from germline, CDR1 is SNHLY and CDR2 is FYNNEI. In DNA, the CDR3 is TGTGCCAGCTGTATACTACCTCAAGAGACCCAGTACTTC. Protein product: CASCILPQETQYF. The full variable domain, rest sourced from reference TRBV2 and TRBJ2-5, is EPEVTQTPSHQVTQMGQEVILRCVPISNHLYFYWYRQILGQKVEFLVSFYNNEISEKSEIFDDQFSVERPDGSNFTLKIRSTKLEDSAMYFCASCILPQETQYFGPGTRLLVL.

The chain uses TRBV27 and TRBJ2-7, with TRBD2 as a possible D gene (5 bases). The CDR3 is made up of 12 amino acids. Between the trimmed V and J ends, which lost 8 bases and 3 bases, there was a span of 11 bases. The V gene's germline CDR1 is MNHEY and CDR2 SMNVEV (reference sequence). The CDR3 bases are TGTGCCAGCGAGGGAGAGAACTACGAGCAGTACTTC. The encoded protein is CASEGENYEQYF.

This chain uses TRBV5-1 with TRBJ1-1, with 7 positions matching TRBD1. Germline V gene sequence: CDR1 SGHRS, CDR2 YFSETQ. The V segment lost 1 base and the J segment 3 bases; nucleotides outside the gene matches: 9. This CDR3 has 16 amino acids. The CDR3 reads CASSLLEGRGDTEAFF. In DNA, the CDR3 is TGCGCCAGCAGCTTGTTGGAAGGCAGGGGGGACACTGAAGCTTTCTTT.

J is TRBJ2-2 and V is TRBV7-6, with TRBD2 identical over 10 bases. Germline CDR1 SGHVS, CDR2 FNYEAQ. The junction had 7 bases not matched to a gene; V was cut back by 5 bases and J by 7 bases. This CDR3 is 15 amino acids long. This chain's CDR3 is CASSPASGGIGELFF. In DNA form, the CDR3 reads TGTGCCAGCAGCCCGGCTAGCGGGGGTATCGGGGAGCTGTTTTTT.

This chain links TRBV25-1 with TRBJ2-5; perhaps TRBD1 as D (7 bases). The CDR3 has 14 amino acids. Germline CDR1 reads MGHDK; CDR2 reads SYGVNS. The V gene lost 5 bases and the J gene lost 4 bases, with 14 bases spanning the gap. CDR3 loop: CASSWEEGAETQYF. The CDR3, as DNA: TGTGCCAGCAGTTGGGAGGAGGGGGCAGAGACCCAGTACTTC.

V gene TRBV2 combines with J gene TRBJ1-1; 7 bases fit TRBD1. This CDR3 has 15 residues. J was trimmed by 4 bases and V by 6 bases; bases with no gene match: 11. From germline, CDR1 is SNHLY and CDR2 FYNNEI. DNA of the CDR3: TGTGCCAGCAGGGATATGACAGGGCTGGGCACTGAAGCTTTCTTT. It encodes CASRDMTGLGTEAFF.

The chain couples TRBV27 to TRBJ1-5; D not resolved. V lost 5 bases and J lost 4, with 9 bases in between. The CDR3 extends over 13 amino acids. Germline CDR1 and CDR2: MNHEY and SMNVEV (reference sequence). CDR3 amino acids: CASSPRGNQPQHF. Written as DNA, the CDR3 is TGTGCCAGCAGTCCGCGAGGGAATCAGCCCCAGCATTTT.

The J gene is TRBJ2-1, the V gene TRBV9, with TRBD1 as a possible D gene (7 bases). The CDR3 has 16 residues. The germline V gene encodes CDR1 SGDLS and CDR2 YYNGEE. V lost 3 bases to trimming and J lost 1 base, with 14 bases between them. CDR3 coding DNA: TGTGCCAGCAGCGGCCAGGGGGGAATGTCCTACAATGAGCAGTTCTTC. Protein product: CASSGQGGMSYNEQFF.

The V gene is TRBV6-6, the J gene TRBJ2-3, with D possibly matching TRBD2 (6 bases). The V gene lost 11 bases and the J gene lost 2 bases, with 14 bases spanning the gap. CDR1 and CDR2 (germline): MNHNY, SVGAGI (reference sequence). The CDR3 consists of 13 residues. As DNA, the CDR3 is TGTGCCGGGAGGCGGGGATACACAGATACGCAGTATTTT. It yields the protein CAGRRGYTDTQYF.

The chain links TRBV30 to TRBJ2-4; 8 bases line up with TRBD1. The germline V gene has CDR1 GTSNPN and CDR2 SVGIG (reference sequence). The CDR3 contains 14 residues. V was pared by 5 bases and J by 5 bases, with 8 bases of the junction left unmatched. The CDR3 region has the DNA TGTGCCTGGGGGATACAGGGGGTTGAAAACATTCAGTACTTC. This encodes CAWGIQGVENIQYF.

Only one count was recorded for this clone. In nucleotides, the CDR3 is TGTGCCAGCAGTTACTCGGGGGATACGGGGGTTGAGACCCAGTACTTC. Its translation is CASSYSGDTGVETQYF. The chain carries TRBV6-5 and TRBJ2-5; tentatively, D is TRBD2 (6 bases). Trimming removed 0 bases from V and 5 bases from J, with 16 bases in between. This CDR3 spans 16 amino acids. In germline, CDR1 is MNHEY, CDR2 SVGAGI.

CDR3 bases: TGTGCCAGCAGTGCCGGGGAGGTACCCTATAATTCACCCCTCCACTTT. Translated, it gives CASSAGEVPYNSPLHF. The chain recombines TRBV2 with TRBJ1-6; no clear D gene. V lost 4 bases, J lost 2 bases, and 12 bases lay in between. The length of the CDR3 is 16 residues. The V gene's germline CDR1 is SNHLY and CDR2 FYNNEI.

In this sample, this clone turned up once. CDR3 in amino acids: CASSLEPAGGTRGTQYF. The CDR3 region has the DNA TGTGCCAGCAGCTTGGAACCAGCGGGGGGAACTAGAGGGACCCAGTACTTC. The chain combines TRBV7-3 with TRBJ2-5; the match to TRBD2 covers 9 bases. Losses at the gene ends were 3 bases for V and 7 bases for J; bases not matched to a gene: 15. The germline CDR1 and CDR2 sequences are SGHTA and FQGTGA. The CDR3 contains 17 residues.

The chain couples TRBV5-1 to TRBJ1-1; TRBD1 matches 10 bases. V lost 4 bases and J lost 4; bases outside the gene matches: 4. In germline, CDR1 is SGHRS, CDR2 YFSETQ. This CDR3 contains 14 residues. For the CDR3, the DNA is TGCGCCAGCAGCGGGACAGGGGATGGCACTGAAGCTTTCTTT. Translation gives CASSGTGDGTEAFF.